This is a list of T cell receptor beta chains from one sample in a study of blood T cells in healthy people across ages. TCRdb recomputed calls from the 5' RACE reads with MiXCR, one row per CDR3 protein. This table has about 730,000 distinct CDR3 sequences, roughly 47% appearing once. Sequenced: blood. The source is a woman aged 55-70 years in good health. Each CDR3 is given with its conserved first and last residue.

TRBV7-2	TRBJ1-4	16	CASSPPASTRNEKLFF
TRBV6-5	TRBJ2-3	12	CASIAGDDTQYF
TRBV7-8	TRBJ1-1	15	CASSLRTRENTEAFF
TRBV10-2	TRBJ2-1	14	CASSESVARLVQFF
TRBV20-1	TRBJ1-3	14	CSALTGDPGNTIYF
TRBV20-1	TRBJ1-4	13	CSARRPSNEKLFF
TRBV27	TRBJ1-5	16	CASSRGVGASPGPQHF
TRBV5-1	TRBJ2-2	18	CASSLYRAGDVNTGELFF
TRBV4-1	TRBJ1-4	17	CASSQDFRSATNEKLFF
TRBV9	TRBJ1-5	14	CASSVGQGVQPQHF
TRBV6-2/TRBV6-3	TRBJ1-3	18	CASSDPGQGSVWASTIYF
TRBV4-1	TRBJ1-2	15	CASSQGWGANYGYTF
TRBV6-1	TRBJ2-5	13	CASSEPGQVRQYF
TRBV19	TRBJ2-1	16	CASSIAAGSAYNEQFF
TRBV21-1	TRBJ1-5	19	CASSKKGTGSGGSNQPQHF
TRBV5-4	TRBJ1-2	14	CASSLETGVGGYTF
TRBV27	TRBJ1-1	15	CASSLIQGALTEAFF
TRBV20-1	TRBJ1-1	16	CSASVPGQGSGTEAFF
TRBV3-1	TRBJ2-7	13	CASSLGPTYEQYF
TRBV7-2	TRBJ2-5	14	CASSPGTGGGTQYF
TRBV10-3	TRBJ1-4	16	CAISETTAGENEKLFF
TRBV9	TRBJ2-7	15	CASSVGQAFGDEQYF
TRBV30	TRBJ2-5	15	CAFILTGYLQETQYF
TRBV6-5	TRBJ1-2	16	CASSNPMGGINYGYTF
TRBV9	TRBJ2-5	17	CASSSTWTSGSQETQYF
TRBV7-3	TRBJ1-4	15	CASSLTGGASEKLFF
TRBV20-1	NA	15	CSASGMAGGDGTQYF
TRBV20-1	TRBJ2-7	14	CSAASLTASYEQYF
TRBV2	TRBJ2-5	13	CASSGGIRETQYF
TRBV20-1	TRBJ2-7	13	CSASPDWTYEQYF
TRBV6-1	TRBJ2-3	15	CASSGRVISTDTQYF
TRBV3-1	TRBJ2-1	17	CASSRPSSGRANNEQFF
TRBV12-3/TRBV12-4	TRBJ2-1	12	CASSFGNNEQFF
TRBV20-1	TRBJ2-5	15	CSARDPGTGVREQYF
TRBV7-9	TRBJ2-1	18	CASTGTKITSGRSNEQFF
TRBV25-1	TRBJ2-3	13	CASNLAGADTQYF
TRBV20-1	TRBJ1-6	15	CSARATGHERTPLHF
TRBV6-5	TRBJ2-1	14	CASSLRAPYNEQFF
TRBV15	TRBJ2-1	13	CATRDIAYNEQFF
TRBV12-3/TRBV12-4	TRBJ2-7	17	CASSSQSWRTFHNEQYF
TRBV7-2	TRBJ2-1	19	CASTDDGRTGTSGHNEQFF
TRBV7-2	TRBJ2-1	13	CASGTWDSYEQFF
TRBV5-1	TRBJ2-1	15	CASTRTGQAPSEQFF
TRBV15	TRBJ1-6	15	CATSSSWTVNSPLHF
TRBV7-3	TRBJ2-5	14	CASSPDYAQGTQYF
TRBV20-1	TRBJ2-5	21	CSARSPSREIVGTGKRQTQYF
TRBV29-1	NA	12	CSVGAVSYEQYF
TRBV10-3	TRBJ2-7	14	CAIWGGTYSYEQYF
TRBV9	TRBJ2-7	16	CASSGHEGRLSYEQYF
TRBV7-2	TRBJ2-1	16	CASSFMSGGRAGEQFF
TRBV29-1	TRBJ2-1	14	CSVEPTQTYNEQFF